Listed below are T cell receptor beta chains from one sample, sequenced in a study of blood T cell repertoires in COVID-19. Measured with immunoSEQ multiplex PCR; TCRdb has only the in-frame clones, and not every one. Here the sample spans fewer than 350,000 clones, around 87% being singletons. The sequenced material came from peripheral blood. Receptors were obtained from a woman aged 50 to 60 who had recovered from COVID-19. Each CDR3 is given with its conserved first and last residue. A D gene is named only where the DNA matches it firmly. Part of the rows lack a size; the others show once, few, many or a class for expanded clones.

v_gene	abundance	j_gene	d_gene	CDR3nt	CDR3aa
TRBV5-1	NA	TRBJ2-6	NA	TGCGCCAGCAGCTTGGCCCTACCGAGAGGGGCCAACGTCCTGACTTTC	CASSLALPRGANVLTF
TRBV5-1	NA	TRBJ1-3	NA	TGCGCCAGCAGCTTTTCGGCAGGGCGAGGAAACACCATATATTTT	CASSFSAGRGNTIYF
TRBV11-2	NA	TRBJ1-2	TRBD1	TGTGCCAGCAGACAAATAACCTATAGGACAGGGGCTAACTATGGCTACACCTTC	CASRQITYRTGANYGYTF
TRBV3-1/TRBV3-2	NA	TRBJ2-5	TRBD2	TGTGCCAGCAGCCAAGGGACTAGCGGGGCTCGGGAGACCCAGTACTTC	CASSQGTSGARETQYF
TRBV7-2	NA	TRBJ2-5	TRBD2	TGTGCCAGCAGCGCCCTAGCGGGAGGGGTAGAGACCCAGTACTTC	CASSALAGGVETQYF
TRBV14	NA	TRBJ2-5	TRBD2	TGTGCCAGCAGCCAAGATCGACTAGCGGGGTGGCAAGAGACCCAGTACTTC	CASSQDRLAGWQETQYF
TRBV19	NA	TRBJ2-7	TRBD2	TGTGCCAGTAGTTCACTAGCGGGATCCTCCTACGAGCAGTACTTC	CASSSLAGSSYEQYF
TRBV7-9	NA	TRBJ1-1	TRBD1	TGTGCCAGCAGCTTACAACAGGGGGCTCTGAGTGAAGCTTTCTTT	CASSLQQGALSEAFF
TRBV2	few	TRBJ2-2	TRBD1	TGTGCCAGCAGTGAACGGGACAGGGGAGCCGGGGAGCTGTTTTTT	CASSERDRGAGELFF
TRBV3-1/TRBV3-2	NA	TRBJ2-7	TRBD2	TGTGCCAGCAGCCAAGGGTCCGGGGGGGGCGTCTCCTACGAGCAGTACTTC	CASSQGSGGGVSYEQYF
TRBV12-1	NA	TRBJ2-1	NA	TGTGCCAGCAGCTTTGCGCGGGTGGGACAGGGAGATTGCAATGAGCAGTTCTTC	CASSFARVGQGDCNEQFF
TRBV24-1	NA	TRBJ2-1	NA	TGTGCCACCAGAGGGTCAGGGGAATTCAATGAGCAGTTCTTC	CATRGSGEFNEQFF
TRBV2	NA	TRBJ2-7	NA	TGTGCCACCCGGTCTGATACCTACGAGCAGTACTTC	CATRSDTYEQYF
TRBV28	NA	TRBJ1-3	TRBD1	TGTGCCAGCAGTTTCTACGTCTTGGACAGGGCAAGACGCTCTGGAAACACCATATATTTT	CASSFYVLDRARRSGNTIYF
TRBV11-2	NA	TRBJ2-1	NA	TGTGCCAGCAGCTTAACTCGCAATGAGCAGTTCTTC	CASSLTRNEQFF
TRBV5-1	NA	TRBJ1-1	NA	TGCGCCAGCAGCTTGACAGCTAACACTGAAGCTTTCTTT	CASSLTANTEAFF
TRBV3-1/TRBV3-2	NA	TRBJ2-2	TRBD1	TGTGCCAGCAGCCCGATTCGGACAGGGTCCGGGGAGCTGTTTTTT	CASSPIRTGSGELFF
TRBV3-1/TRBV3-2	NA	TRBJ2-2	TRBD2	TGTGCCAGCAGCCAAATGACCCTGACTAGCGGGAGGGCCGGGGAGCTGTTTTTT	CASSQMTLTSGRAGELFF
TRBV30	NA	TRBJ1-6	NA	TGTGCCTGGAGTCCCCAGGGCTATAATTCACCCCTCCACTTT	CAWSPQGYNSPLHF
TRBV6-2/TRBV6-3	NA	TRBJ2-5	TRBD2	TGTGCCAGCAGCCTCTTTAGCGGGACCCAAGAGACCCAGTACTTC	CASSLFSGTQETQYF
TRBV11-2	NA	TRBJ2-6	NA	TGTGCCAGCAGCGTACAGGTCATGGGGGCCAACGTCCTGACTTTC	CASSVQVMGANVLTF
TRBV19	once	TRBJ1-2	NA	TGTGCCAGTAGAGGGCAGGGAGGCCCCTATGGCTACACCTTC	CASRGQGGPYGYTF
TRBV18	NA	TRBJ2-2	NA	TGTGCCAGCTCACCCGGCGGGGAGCTGTTTTTT	CASSPGGELFF
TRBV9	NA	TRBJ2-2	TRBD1	TGTGCCAGCAGCGTAGAACAGGGGGGAACCGGGGAGCTGTTTTTT	CASSVEQGGTGELFF
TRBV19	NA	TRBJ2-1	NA	TGTGCCAGTAGTCCCAGCGGGTCGTCCTACAATGAGCAGTTCTTC	CASSPSGSSYNEQFF
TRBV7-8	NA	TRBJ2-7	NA	TGTGCCAGCAGCTTAGCGGGGGGGGCGGGCGACGAGCAGTACTTC	CASSLAGGAGDEQYF
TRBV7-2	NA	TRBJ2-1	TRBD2	TGTGCCAGCAGCCTAAGATACGGACTAGACTACAATGAGCAGTTCTTC	CASSLRYGLDYNEQFF
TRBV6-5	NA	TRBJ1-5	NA	TGTGCCAGCAGTTACGCGTCTCCTAATAGCAATCAGCCCCAGCATTTT	CASSYASPNSNQPQHF
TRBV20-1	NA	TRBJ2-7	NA	TGCAGTGCGAAACAGGGCTACGAGCAGTACTTC	CSAKQGYEQYF
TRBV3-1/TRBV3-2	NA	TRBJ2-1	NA	TGTGCCAGCAGCCAAGGCTCAGGGTCAAATGAGCAGTTCTTC	CASSQGSGSNEQFF
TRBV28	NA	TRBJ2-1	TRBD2	TGTGCCAGCACCCGGACTAGCGGGAGAATCTACAATGAGCAGTTCTTC	CASTRTSGRIYNEQFF
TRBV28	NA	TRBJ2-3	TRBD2	TGTGCCATCTCGGGACTAGAGGGTTCCACAGATACGCAGTATTTT	CAISGLEGSTDTQYF
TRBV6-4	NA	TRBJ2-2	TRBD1	TGTGCCAGCAGTACACAGGGGACCGGGGAGCTGTTTTTT	CASSTQGTGELFF
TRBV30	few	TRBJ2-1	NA	TGTGCCTGGAGTCTGCCCACCGGGACTTACCCTACTCCCGTCAATGAGCAGTTCTTC	CAWSLPTGTYPTPVNEQFF
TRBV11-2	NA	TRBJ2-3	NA	TGTGCCAGCAGCTTATACCAGGCCGATACGCAGTATTTT	CASSLYQADTQYF
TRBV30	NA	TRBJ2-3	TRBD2	TGTGCCTGTTTGACTAGCAGATCCACAGATACGCAGTATTTT	CACLTSRSTDTQYF
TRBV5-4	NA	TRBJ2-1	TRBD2	TGTGCCAGCAGTCTTGGGGGGGATGAGCAGTTCTTC	CASSLGGDEQFF
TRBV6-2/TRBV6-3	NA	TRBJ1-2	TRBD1	TGTGCCAGCAGTTACCGGGGACAGTTCGGCTACACCTTC	CASSYRGQFGYTF
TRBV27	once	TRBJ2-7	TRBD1	TGTGCCAGCAGTTTTGGGACAGGGAGTTACGAGCAGTACTTC	CASSFGTGSYEQYF
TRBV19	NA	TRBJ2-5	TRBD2	TGTGCCAGTAGTGCTAATAGCGGGCGAAACCAAGAGACCCAGTACTTC	CASSANSGRNQETQYF
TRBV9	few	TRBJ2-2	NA	TGTGCCAGCAGCGTAGCGGGTAACACCGGGGAGCTGTTTTTT	CASSVAGNTGELFF
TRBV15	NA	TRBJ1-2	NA	TGTGCCACCAGCACCCGCCGCAGAGCGAGTATGTATGGCTACACCTTC	CATSTRRRASMYGYTF
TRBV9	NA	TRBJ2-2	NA	TGTGCCAGCAGCGTAGCGTCCTTAGGGGAGCTGTTTTTT	CASSVASLGELFF
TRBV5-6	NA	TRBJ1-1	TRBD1	TGTGCCAGCGGCCCGACAGGGAGAGTGATGGCTGAAGCTTTCTTT	CASGPTGRVMAEAFF
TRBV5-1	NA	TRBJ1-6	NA	TGCGCCAGCAGCAGGGGTTACTGGTCACCCCTCCACTTT	CASSRGYWSPLHF
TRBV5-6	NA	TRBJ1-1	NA	TGTGCCAGCAGCCTTAGCCCAGGGGTGAACACTGAAGCTTTCTTT	CASSLSPGVNTEAFF
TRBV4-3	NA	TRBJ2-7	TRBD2	TGCGCCAGCAGCCAGTGGCGGGGGTACGAGCAGTACTTC	CASSQWRGYEQYF
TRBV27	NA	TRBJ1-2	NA	TGTGCCAGCAAACCCAGAGGGCAGGCTAACTATGGCTACACCTTC	CASKPRGQANYGYTF
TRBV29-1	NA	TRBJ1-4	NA	TGCAGCGTTGAATTAGGGGATGGGCGCTTCGGAGAAAAACTGTTTTTT	CSVELGDGRFGEKLFF
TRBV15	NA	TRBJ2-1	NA	TGTGCCACCAGCAGCGCAGCGGTGGATGAGCAGTTCTTC	CATSSAAVDEQFF
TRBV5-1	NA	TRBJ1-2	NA	TGCGCCAGCAGCTTGGAGATCTCACAATCTGGGGGCAAAGACTATGGCTACACCTTC	CASSLEISQSGGKDYGYTF
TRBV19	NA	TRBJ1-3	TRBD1	TGTGCCAGTAGCCAGCAGGGGGACTCTGGAAACACCATATATTTT	CASSQQGDSGNTIYF
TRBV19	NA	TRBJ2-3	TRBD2	TGTGCCAGTAGTGCGGGGACTAGCGGGAATGGGAATACGCAGTATTTT	CASSAGTSGNGNTQYF
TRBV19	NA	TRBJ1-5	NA	TGTGCCAGTAGTGCCCTCCAGACAGACAGCAATCAGCCCCAGCATTTT	CASSALQTDSNQPQHF
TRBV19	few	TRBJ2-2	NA	TGTGCCAGTAAAGTGGCGGGGATCACCGGGGAGCTGTTTTTT	CASKVAGITGELFF
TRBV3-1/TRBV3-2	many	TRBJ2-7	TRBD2	TGTGCCAGCAGCCAAGATTTTAGCGGGAGGCTTGACGAGCAGTACTTC	CASSQDFSGRLDEQYF
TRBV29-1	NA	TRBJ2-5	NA	TGCAGCGTTGAAGCCCTCTCGGAGACCCAGTACTTC	CSVEALSETQYF